What follows are 11 T cell receptor beta chains derived from one specimen sequenced in a study of T cell changes during pregnancy in multiple sclerosis. The table came from immunoSEQ multiplex PCR; TCRdb's copy has only in-frame clones and leaves some out. This table has about 69,000 clones, 85% to 95% appearing once. The source material was peripheral blood, sampled in the third trimester of pregnancy. Every receptor here comes from a female donor in good health, enrolled as a control in a pregnancy study.

This rearrangement joins TRBV7-2 to TRBJ2-7, with 8 nucleotides matching TRBD1. CDR1 is SGHTA, CDR2 FQGNSA, per germline. The ends lost 5 bases at V and 2 bases at J; junction bases unmatched: 5. The CDR3 has 14 amino acids. CDR3 region: CASSPGTGPYEQYF. CDR3 in DNA: TGTGCCAGCAGCCCGGGGACAGGTCCCTACGAGCAGTACTTC.

Here the CDR3 reads CASSQTGGETNEQFF. The CDR3, as DNA: TGTGCCAGCAGTCAAACAGGGGGAGAGACCAATGAGCAGTTCTTC. This sequence joins TRBV6-5 and TRBJ2-1; TRBD1 aligns across 8 bases. This CDR3 has 15 amino acids. V lost 5 bases and J lost 6; bases outside the gene matches: 9. The germline V gene has CDR1 MNHEY and CDR2 SVGAGI.

The V gene is TRBV28, the J gene TRBJ2-1; 11 positions agree with TRBD2. Germline CDR1 reads MDHEN; CDR2 reads SYDVKM. J lost 3 bases, V lost 6 bases, and 4 bases had no gene match. The CDR3 totals 15 residues. CDR3: CASRLAGARYNEQFF. The CDR3 region has the DNA TGTGCCAGCAGACTAGCGGGAGCCCGCTACAATGAGCAGTTCTTC.

This clone was seen once. The gene calls are TRBV27 and TRBJ1-1; 7 positions agree with TRBD1. In germline, CDR1 is MNHEY, CDR2 SMNVEV (reference sequence). Trimming at V came to 4 bases and at J to 0 bases, leaving 17 bases not matched to a gene. This CDR3 contains 19 residues. The CDR3 bases are TGTGCCAGCAGTTCGGGAAGGGGGCTGTCTAGTTGGGTGAACACTGAAGCTTTCTTT. Protein: CASSSGRGLSSWVNTEAFF.

The V and J genes are TRBV15 and TRBJ2-5; 7 bases fit TRBD2. This CDR3 is 15 amino acids long. The V gene end was trimmed by 0 bases and the J gene end by 4 bases; junction bases not matched to a gene: 5. Germline V gene data show CDR1 as LNHNV and CDR2 as YYDKDF (reference sequence). In DNA form, the CDR3 reads TGTGCCACCAGCAGAGAGGCAGGCGGGAGAGAGACCCAGTACTTC. Its protein is CATSREAGGRETQYF.

The chain uses TRBV7-2 and TRBJ1-1; TRBD1 agrees at 7 bases. J lost 6 bases, V lost 5 bases, and 12 bases had no gene match. The CDR3 length is 15 residues. Germline V gene sequence: CDR1 SGHTA, CDR2 FQGNSA. CDR3 DNA sequence: TGTGCCAGCAGCGTAAGGGCGGCGGGACAGTCTGAAGCTTTCTTT. Amino acid sequence: CASSVRAAGQSEAFF.

This rearrangement joins TRBV6-5 to TRBJ2-7; D possibly corresponds to TRBD1 (6 bases). Per germline, CDR1 MNHEY and CDR2 SVGAGI. The V gene lost 2 bases and the J gene lost 1 base, with 9 bases spanning the gap. There are 14 residues in the CDR3. The CDR3 loop is CASSYRTESYEQYF. CDR3 nucleotides: TGTGCCAGCAGTTACCGGACAGAGTCCTACGAGCAGTACTTC.

This chain uses TRBV7-2 with TRBJ1-6; D is possibly TRBD1 (5 bases). CDR1 is SGHTA, CDR2 FQGNSA, per germline. This CDR3 region has 14 residues. V lost 1 base and J 6 bases, leaving 7 bases between the germline ends. This CDR3 reads CASSLVQGNSPLHF. As DNA, the CDR3 is TGTGCCAGCAGCTTAGTCCAGGGTAATTCACCCCTCCACTTT.

The V gene is TRBV27, the J gene TRBJ1-5, with unresolved D. Trimming cost V 3 bases and J 4 bases, with 7 bases left between them. Germline values: CDR1 MNHEY, CDR2 SMNVEV (reference sequence). The CDR3 has 13 amino acids. The CDR3 DNA reads as TGTGCCAGCAGTTTTGCGGGAAATCAGCCCCAGCATTTT. Its protein is CASSFAGNQPQHF.

This chain joins TRBV7-9 and TRBJ1-4, with 7 nucleotides matching TRBD1. Germline-derived CDR1 and CDR2 are SEHNR and FQNEAQ (reference sequence). The CDR3 covers 14 residues. With 6 bases clipped from V and 8 bases from J, the junction kept 9 bases outside the gene matches. The CDR3 bases are TGTGCCAGCAGACACACAGGGGCAGGAGAAAAACTGTTTTTT. Translation: CASRHTGAGEKLFF.

The V gene is TRBV29-1, the J gene TRBJ2-5; 8 nucleotides align to TRBD2. Trimming at V came to 3 bases and at J to 2 bases, leaving 8 bases not matched to a gene. The CDR3 length is 15 residues. Germline CDR1 is SQVTM and CDR2 is ANQGSEA. The CDR3 loop reads CSVDLRRGEQETQYF. Written as DNA, the CDR3 is TGCAGCGTTGACTTGCGGCGGGGGGAACAAGAGACCCAGTACTTC.